This T cell receptor beta chain was profiled in a study of cytomegalovirus exposure and HLA in healthy donors. Study in general: Earlier, fewer than 140 million unique TCR beta sequences were recovered from some 200 million T cells by an analysis. Overall study results and limits: What TCR beta sequences reportedly achieved was accurate prediction of HLA-A and HLA-B alleles in most subjects. The authors later found TCR association rates varying by HLA locus, with DRB1 most and HLA-C fewest. It was shown in a later analysis that HLA-associated TCR beta chains were more clonally expanded than other, equally common chains.

Primers included in the PCR were 60 Vbeta and 13 Jbeta primers. The protocol was immunoSEQ multiplex PCR, while the TCRdb copy is restricted to in-frame clones and leaves out a portion. The sample totals 35,000 to 45,000 clones. On this clone: The antigen is undetermined.

The sequencing input was PBMCs. The origin of this receptor is a male donor in good health and CMV-seronegative.

CDR3 nucleotides: TGTGCCTGGAGCCCAGGGTTGGCCCAAGAGACCCAGTACTTC. It yields the protein CAWSPGLAQETQYF. The chain carries TRBV30 and TRBJ2-5, with D maybe TRBD1 (5 bases). The CDR3 spans 14 residues. V was trimmed by 3 bases and J by 1 base, leaving 12 bases between them. The germline gives CDR1 GTSNPN, CDR2 SVGIG (reference sequence).